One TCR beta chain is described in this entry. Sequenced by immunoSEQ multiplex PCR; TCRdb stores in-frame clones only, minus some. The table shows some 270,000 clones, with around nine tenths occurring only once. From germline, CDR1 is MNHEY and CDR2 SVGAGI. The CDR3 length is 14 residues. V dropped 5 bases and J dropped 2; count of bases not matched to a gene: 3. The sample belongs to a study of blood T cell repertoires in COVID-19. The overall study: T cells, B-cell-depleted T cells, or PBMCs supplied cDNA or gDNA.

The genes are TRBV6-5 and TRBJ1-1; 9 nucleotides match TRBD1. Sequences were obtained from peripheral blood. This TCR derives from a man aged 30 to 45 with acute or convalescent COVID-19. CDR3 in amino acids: CASSTGQGNTEAFF. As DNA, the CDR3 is TGTGCCAGCAGTACGGGACAGGGTAACACTGAAGCTTTCTTT.